This T cell receptor (beta chain) was captured in a study of T cell responses to AZD1222 COVID-19 vaccine. Study-wide background: Second doses were pooled across both intervals (about 4 or about 12 weeks).

Profiled with immunoSEQ multiplex PCR; TCRdb holds only in-frame clones, not every one. The sample shows 200,000 or so clones, approximately 94% of them seen only once. Losses at the gene ends were 4 bases for V and 2 bases for J; bases not matched to a gene: 7. Germline V gene sequence: CDR1 SGDLS, CDR2 YYNGEE. CDR3 length equals 16 residues. The rearrangement uses TRBV9 and TRBJ2-1; the match to TRBD2 covers 9 bases. Specimen: peripheral blood, collected on day 0 of AZD1222 vaccination. The sequence came from an adult in good health. Here the CDR3 DNA reads TGTGCCAGCAGCCCTCTAGCGGGAACCCCCTACAATGAGCAGTTCTTC. This sequence encodes CASSPLAGTPYNEQFF. Drawing the rest from reference TRBV9 and TRBJ2-1, the complete variable domain is DSGVTQTPKHLITATGQRVTLRCSPRSGDLSVYWYQQSLDQGLQFLIQYYNGEERAKGNILERFSAQQFPDLHSELNLSSLELGDSALYFCASSPLAGTPYNEQFFGPGTRLTVL.